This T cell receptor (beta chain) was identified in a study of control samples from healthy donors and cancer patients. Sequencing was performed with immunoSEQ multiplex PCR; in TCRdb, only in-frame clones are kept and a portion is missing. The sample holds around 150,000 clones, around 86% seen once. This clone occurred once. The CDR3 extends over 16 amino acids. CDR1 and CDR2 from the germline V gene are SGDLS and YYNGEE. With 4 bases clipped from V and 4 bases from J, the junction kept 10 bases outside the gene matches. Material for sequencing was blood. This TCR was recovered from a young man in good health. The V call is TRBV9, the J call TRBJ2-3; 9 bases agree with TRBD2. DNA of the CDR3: TGTGCCAGCAGCCCCTCCGCCGGGACTAGCTCAGATACGCAGTATTTT. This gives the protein CASSPSAGTSSDTQYF.